These 13 T cell receptor beta chains were sequenced from one sample in a study of shared clonotypes between healthy human individuals. Naivety among CD8 cells was defined by CD45RO negativity and positive CCR7 selection, thereby excluding terminally differentiated effector memory CD45RA+ cells. Using immunoSEQ multiplex PCR, the repertoire was profiled, and TCRdb retains in-frame clones only, with some absent. The profile shows millions of clones, under 95% of them singletons. Sequencing was performed on naive CD8+ T cells from PBMCs. The receptors originated from a man aged 18 to 30 in good health. Some clones in this sample may be carry-over from other donors' samples.

The rearrangement links TRBV5-6 to TRBJ1-1, with D perhaps TRBD1 (5 bases). CDR3 length equals 13 residues. Per germline, CDR1 SGHDT and CDR2 YYEEEE. Deletions cut 2 bases from V and 3 bases from J, with 8 bases between. The chain's CDR3 is CASSFWGYTEAFF. The CDR3 DNA reads as TGTGCCAGCAGCTTTTGGGGGTACACTGAAGCTTTCTTT.

Worth noting for this clone: The identical CDR3 is also encoded by other nucleotide sequences in the sample. The chain couples TRBV11-2 to TRBJ1-1; no firm D call. In germline, CDR1 is SGHAT, CDR2 FQNNGV. V gave up 1 base and J gave up 6 bases, with 9 bases separating them. The CDR3 spans 13 residues. The CDR3 coding sequence is TGTGCCAGCAGCTTAGTGGGGTCGCCTGAAGCTTTCTTT. Residues: CASSLVGSPEAFF.

This chain connects TRBV28 to TRBJ2-1, with D unresolved. Germline CDR1 is MDHEN and CDR2 is SYDVKM. Trimming took 4 bases from V and 2 from J, leaving 15 bases between them. This CDR3 has 16 residues. Here the CDR3 reads CASSSLLGSPYNEQFF. DNA for the CDR3: TGTGCCAGCAGTTCCTTGTTGGGGTCCCCCTACAATGAGCAGTTCTTC.

The J gene is TRBJ2-3, the V gene TRBV28; 7 positions match TRBD1. V dropped 5 bases and J dropped 14; count of bases not matched to a gene: 16. This CDR3 region has 14 residues. Germline CDR1 reads MDHEN; CDR2 reads SYDVKM. The CDR3 DNA sequence: TGTGCCAGCAGTAAACAATTACGGACAGGACCCTCGTATTTT. Translation gives CASSKQLRTGPSYF.

The V gene is TRBV28, the J gene TRBJ2-7, with 9 bases matching TRBD1. The ends lost 5 bases at V and 6 bases at J; junction bases unmatched: 11. This CDR3 spans 15 amino acids. Germline-derived CDR1 and CDR2 are MDHEN and SYDVKM. The chain's CDR3 is CASSPEGQGRLEQYF. CDR3 bases: TGTGCCAGCAGTCCTGAGGGACAGGGTAGGCTCGAGCAGTACTTC.

The J gene is TRBJ1-1, the V gene TRBV18; no clear D gene. Trimming removed 4 bases at V and 6 bases at J, with 21 bases between. The germline V gene encodes CDR1 KGHSH and CDR2 LQKENI. The CDR3 consists of 16 residues. The CDR3 spells CASSLRDGSPNAEAFF. CDR3 coding DNA: TGTGCCAGCTCACTAAGAGATGGGAGCCCAAACGCTGAAGCTTTCTTT.

The V call is TRBV7-9, the J call TRBJ2-1; no clear D. In germline, CDR1 is SEHNR, CDR2 FQNEAQ (reference sequence). V lost 5 bases and J lost 5, with 4 bases in between. The CDR3 length is 11 residues. The DNA for the CDR3 is TGTGCCAGCAGCGCGAACAATGAGCAGTTCTTC. Translation: CASSANNEQFF.

The rearrangement uses TRBV7-9 and TRBJ1-2; weak D call: TRBD1 (5 bases). Germline V gene lookup returns CDR1 SEHNR and CDR2 FQNEAQ (reference sequence). CDR3 length: 12 amino acids. Trimming removed 3 bases at V and 8 bases at J, with 10 bases between. CDR3 residues: CASSFDSLGYTF. CDR3 in DNA: TGTGCCAGCAGCTTTGACAGTCTCGGCTACACCTTC. Drawing the rest from reference TRBV7-9 and TRBJ1-2, the complete variable domain is DTGVSQNPRHKITKRGQNVTFRCDPISEHNRLYWYRQTLGQGPEFLTYFQNEAQLEKSRLLSDRFSAERPKGSFSTLEIQRTEQGDSAMYLCASSFDSLGYTFGSGTRLTVV.

The chain links TRBV10-3 to TRBJ1-3, with 8 bases matching TRBD1. This CDR3 has 15 residues. The germline V gene encodes CDR1 ENHRY and CDR2 SYGVKD. Trimming removed 5 bases from V and 2 bases from J; junction bases left unmatched: 5. The CDR3 region has the DNA TGTGCCATCAGTAACAGGACAGGGCCTGGAAACACCATATATTTT. Translation gives CAISNRTGPGNTIYF.

The V call is TRBV7-9, the J call TRBJ2-1, with D possibly matching TRBD2 (7 bases). The V end lost 3 bases, the J end lost 6 bases, and 12 bases lay between the germline ends. Germline V CDR1 and CDR2: SEHNR, FQNEAQ (reference sequence). The CDR3 extends over 14 amino acids. CDR3 bases: TGTGCCAGCAGCTTGAACAGGGAGGGCAATGAGCAGTTCTTC. It encodes CASSLNREGNEQFF.

This clone was found once. V gene TRBV28 combines with J gene TRBJ2-3; unclear D gene. CDR3 size: 15 residues. Trimming removed 1 base at V and 0 bases at J, with 8 bases between. The V gene's germline CDR1 is MDHEN and CDR2 SYDVKM. CDR3 bases: TGTGCCAGCAGTTTATTGGACGGTAGCACAGATACGCAGTATTTT. Its protein is CASSLLDGSTDTQYF.

As for this clone: Other DNA sequences in the sample encode the same CDR3. The rearrangement links TRBV7-2 to TRBJ2-7; 8 nucleotides agree with TRBD2. CDR1 and CDR2 (germline): SGHTA, FQGNSA. V lost 5 bases to trimming and J lost 5 bases; unmatched junction nucleotides: 11. The CDR3 has 15 residues. The CDR3 nucleotides are TGTGCCAGCAGCCCTCTCCGACTAGCGCCCCACGAGCAGTACTTC. Protein: CASSPLRLAPHEQYF.

The rearrangement uses TRBV6-5 and TRBJ2-7; tentatively, D is TRBD1 or TRBD2 (5 bases each). Trimming left V 5 bases short and J 4 bases short, with 18 bases between. Germline lookup yields CDR1 MNHEY and CDR2 SVGAGI. CDR3 size: 15 residues. In DNA form, the CDR3 reads TGTGCCAGCAGTCGGGACGGGACCGAGGAGTACGAGCAGTACTTC. Translated, it gives CASSRDGTEEYEQYF.